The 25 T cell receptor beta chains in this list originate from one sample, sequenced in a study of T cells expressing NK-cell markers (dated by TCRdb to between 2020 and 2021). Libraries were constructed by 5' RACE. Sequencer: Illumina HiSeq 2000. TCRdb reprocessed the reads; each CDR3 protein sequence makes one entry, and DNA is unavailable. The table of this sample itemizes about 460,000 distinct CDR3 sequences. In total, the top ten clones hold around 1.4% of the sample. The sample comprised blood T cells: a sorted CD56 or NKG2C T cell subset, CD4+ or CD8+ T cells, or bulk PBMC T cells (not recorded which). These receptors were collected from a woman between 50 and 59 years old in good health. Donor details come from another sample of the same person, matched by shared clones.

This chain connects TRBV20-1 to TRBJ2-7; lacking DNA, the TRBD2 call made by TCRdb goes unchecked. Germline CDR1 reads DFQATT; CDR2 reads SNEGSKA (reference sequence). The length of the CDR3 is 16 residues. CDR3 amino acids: CSARAPTSGIPYEQYF.

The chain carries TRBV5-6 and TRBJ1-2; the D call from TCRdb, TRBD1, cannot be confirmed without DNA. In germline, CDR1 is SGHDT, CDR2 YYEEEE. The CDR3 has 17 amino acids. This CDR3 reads CASSIYLGRQGTYGYTF.

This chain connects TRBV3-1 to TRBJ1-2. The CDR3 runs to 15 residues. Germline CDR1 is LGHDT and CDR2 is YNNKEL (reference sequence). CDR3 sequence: CASSQDMEPAGGYTF.

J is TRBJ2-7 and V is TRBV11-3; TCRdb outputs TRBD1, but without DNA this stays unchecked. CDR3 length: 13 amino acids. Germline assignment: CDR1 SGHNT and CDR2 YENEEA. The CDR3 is CASSATGAYEQYF.

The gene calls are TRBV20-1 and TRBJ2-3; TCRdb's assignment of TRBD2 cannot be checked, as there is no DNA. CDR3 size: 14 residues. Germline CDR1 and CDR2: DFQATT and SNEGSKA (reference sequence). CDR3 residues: CSASWREPADTQYF.

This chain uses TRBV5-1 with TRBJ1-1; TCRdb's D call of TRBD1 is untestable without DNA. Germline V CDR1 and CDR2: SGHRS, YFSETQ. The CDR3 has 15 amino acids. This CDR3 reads CASSMGTGSFTEAFF.

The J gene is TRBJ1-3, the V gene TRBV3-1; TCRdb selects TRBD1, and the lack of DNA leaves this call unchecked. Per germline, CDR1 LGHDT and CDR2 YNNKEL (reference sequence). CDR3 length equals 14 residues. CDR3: CASSREPPGNTIYF.

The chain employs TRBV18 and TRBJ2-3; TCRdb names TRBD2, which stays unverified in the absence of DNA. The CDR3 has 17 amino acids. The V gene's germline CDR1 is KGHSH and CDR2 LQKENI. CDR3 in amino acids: CASSRPGTSGGTDTQYF.

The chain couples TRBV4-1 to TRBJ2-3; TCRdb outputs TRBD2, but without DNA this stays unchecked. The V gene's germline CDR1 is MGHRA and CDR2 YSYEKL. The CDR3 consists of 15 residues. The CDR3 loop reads CASSHASGPTDTQYF.

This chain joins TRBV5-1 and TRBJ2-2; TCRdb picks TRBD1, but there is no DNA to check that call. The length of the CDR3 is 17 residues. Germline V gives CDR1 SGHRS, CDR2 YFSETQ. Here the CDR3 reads CASSSPGTGIATGELFF. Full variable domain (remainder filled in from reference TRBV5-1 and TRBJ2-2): KAGVTQTPRYLIKTRGQQVTLSCSPISGHRSVSWYQQTPGQGLQFLFEYFSETQRNKGNFPGRFSGRQFSNSRSEMNVSTLELGDSALYLCASSSPGTGIATGELFFGEGSRLTVL.

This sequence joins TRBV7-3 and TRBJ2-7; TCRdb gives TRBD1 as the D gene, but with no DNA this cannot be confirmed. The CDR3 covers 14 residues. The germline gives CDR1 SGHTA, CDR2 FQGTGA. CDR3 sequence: CASSLTTGTYEQYF.

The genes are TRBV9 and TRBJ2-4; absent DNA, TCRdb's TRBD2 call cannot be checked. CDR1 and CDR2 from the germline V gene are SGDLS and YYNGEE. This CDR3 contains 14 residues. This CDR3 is CASNRARGKNIQYF.

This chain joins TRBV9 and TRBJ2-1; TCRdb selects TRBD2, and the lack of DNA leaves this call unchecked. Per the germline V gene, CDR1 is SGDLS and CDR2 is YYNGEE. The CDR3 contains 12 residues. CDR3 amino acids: CASGGTYNEQFF.

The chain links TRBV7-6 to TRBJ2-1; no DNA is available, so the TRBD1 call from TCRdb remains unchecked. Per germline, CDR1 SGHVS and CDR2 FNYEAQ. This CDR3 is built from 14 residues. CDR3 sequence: CASSSTGFGGEQFF. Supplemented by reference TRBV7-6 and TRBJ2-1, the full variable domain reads GAGVSQSPRYKVTKRGQDVALRCDPISGHVSLYWYRQALGQGPEFLTYFNYEAQQDKSGLPNDRFSAERPEGSISTLTIQRTEQRDSAMYRCASSSTGFGGEQFFGPGTRLTVL.

The CDR3 loop is CASSFPSYEQYF. The rearrangement joins TRBV7-2 to TRBJ2-7. Germline values: CDR1 SGHTA, CDR2 FQGNSA. The CDR3 extends over 12 amino acids.

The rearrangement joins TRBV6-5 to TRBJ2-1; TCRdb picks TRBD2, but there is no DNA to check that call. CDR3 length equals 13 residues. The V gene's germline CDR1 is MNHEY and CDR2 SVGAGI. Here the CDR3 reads CAAKRAAYNEQFF.

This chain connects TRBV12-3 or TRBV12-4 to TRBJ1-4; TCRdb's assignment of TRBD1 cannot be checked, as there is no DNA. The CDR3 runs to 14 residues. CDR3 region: CASSQGQLHEKLFF.

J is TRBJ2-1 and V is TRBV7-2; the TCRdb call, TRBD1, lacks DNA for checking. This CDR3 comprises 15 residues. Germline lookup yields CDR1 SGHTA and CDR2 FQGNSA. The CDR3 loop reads CASSPGVALYNEQFF.

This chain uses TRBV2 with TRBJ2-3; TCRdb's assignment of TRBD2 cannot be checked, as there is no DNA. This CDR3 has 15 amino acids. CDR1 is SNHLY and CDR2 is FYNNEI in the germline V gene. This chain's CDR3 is CASSLSGTYTDTQYF.

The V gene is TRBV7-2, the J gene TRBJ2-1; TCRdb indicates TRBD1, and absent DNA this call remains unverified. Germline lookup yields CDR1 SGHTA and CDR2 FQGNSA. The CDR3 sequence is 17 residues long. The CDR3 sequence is CASSLGSGRGGNNEQFF.

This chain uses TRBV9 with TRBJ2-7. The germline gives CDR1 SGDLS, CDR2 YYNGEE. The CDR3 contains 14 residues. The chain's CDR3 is CASSVVGDPYEQYF.

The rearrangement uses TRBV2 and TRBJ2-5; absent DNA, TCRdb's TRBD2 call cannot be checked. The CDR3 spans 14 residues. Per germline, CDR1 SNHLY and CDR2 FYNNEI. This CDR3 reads CASSGGLRVETQYF. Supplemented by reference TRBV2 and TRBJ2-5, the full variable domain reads EPEVTQTPSHQVTQMGQEVILRCVPISNHLYFYWYRQILGQKVEFLVSFYNNEISEKSEIFDDQFSVERPDGSNFTLKIRSTKLEDSAMYFCASSGGLRVETQYFGPGTRLLVL.

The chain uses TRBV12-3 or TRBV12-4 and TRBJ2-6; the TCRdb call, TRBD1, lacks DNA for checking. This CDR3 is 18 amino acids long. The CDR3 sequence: CASRTVTGGGSGANVLTF.

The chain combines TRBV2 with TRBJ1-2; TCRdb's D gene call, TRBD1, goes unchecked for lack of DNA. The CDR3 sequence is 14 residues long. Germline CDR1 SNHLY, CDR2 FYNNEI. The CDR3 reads CASTRTGSNYGYTF.

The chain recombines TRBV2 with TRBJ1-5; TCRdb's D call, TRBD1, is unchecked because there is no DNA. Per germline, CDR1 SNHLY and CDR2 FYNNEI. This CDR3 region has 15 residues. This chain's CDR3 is CASRKDRGDNQPQHF.